Below, 4 T cell receptor beta chains from the same sample are listed, as sequenced in a study of CXCR3-negative and CXCR3-positive naive CD8 T cells. Study-level results: Comparison of naive cells showed more hydrophobic TRB CDR3s in CXCR3-positive than in CXCR3-negative naive cells.

Their antigens are not known. UMI-labeled 5' RACE TRB cDNA libraries were prepared from the cells. Reanalyzing the 5' RACE reads, TCRdb keeps one entry per CDR3 protein, without DNA. The sample's table shows approximately 6,000 distinct CDR3 sequences. Source material: naive CXCR3+ CD8+ T cells from blood. Subset here: CD45RO-CCR7+CD27+CD95- naive CD8+ T cells expressing CXCR3 (TNR3+). These receptors were taken from a human donor in good health. Some clones in this sample may be carry-over from other donors' samples.

The V and J genes are TRBV19 and TRBJ2-1. The germline V gene has CDR1 LNHDA and CDR2 SQIVND (reference sequence). This CDR3 is 15 amino acids long. The CDR3: CASSIDSGSYNEQFF.

The chain employs TRBV30 and TRBJ2-7. Germline loops: CDR1 GTSNPN, CDR2 SVGIG (reference sequence). This CDR3 is 13 amino acids long. CDR3 sequence: CAWTDRGLYEQYF.

The chain uses TRBV5-1 and TRBJ2-1; TCRdb proposes TRBD2, but this gene call is untestable without DNA. The CDR3 contains 17 residues. The germline CDR1 and CDR2 sequences are SGHRS and YFSETQ. The CDR3 region is CASSLLVAGESGNEQFF.

Measured by frequency, this clonotype is medium-sized. CDR3 region: CAWTQGAGANVLTF. The V call is TRBV30, the J call TRBJ2-6; with no DNA, the TCRdb D assignment of TRBD1 cannot be verified. CDR1 and CDR2 (germline): GTSNPN, SVGIG (reference sequence). The CDR3 is made up of 14 amino acids.